Listed below are T cell receptor beta chains from one sample, sequenced in a study of blood T cell repertoires in COVID-19. Here immunoSEQ multiplex PCR was the method, and the copy in TCRdb shows in-frame clones only, minus some. The profile shows fewer than 250,000 clones, almost 90% of them singletons. The specimen was PBMCs or T cells enriched from blood (not recorded which). The receptors were sampled from a man between 25 and 39 years old who had been exposed to COVID-19. Both conserved end residues are part of each CDR3.

V | CDR3
TRBV6-4 | CASSVPGREAYGYTF
TRBV5-1 | CASSPPGQGDYGYTF
TRBV7-9 | CASNPGATGSEKLFF
TRBV14 | CASSQGGDRFEQYF
TRBV7-2 | CASSLYQQGAGSPLHF
TRBV7-2 | CASSLTDRLGLTFF
TRBV10-1 | CASSGGNYGYTF
TRBV7-9 | CASRPRGAGSYEQFF
TRBV5-5 | CASSLARDNSFDQPQHF
TRBV4-2 | CASSQGQGTYGYTF
TRBV15 | CATSRGTSGGYNEQFF
TRBV2 | CASVLYRGQGSYEQYF
TRBV7-9 | CASSSDGLAYF
TRBV4-3 | CASSQEGTGGPYEQYF
TRBV6-6 | CASSYLAGGLFF
TRBV6-4 | CASSDHEAGAGDSGANVLTF
TRBV27 | CASRRDRGSPLHF
TRBV30 | CASRESPNQPQHF
TRBV7-2 | CASSSTHRVIAYNEQFF
TRBV7-9 | CATTFPGTGDSTEAFF
TRBV15 | CATSRDSGGANEQFF
TRBV6-2/TRBV6-3 | CASSARQVGTEAFF